The 32 T cell receptor beta chains reported below all come from one sample, sequenced in a study of radiotherapy plus CTLA-4 blockade in lung cancer. This table comes from immunoSEQ multiplex PCR, and its TCRdb copy is limited to in-frame clones, with some not included. Here the sample spans approximately 95,000 clones, about 81% being singletons. The sample was peripheral blood, taken from a patient treated with radiotherapy plus ipilimumab. Every receptor here comes from a human donor with non-small cell lung cancer who had a partial response to radiotherapy plus ipilimumab.

The chain couples TRBV7-9 to TRBJ1-1; D unclear. V dropped 3 bases and J dropped 3 bases, with 11 bases sitting between them. The length of the CDR3 is 14 residues. CDR1 and CDR2 (germline): SEHNR, FQNEAQ (reference sequence). CDR3 in DNA: TGTGCCAGCAGCTTCTTGGGAGCGGACACTGAAGCTTTCTTT. It translates to CASSFLGADTEAFF.

The chain carries TRBV28 and TRBJ1-2; 9 bases match TRBD1. This CDR3 contains 14 residues. Germline V gene sequence: CDR1 MDHEN, CDR2 SYDVKM. J lost 6 bases, V lost 3 bases, and 5 bases had no gene match. The CDR3 reads CASSLGQGWNGYTF. CDR3 sequence (DNA): TGTGCCAGCAGTTTGGGACAGGGATGGAATGGCTACACCTTC.

The chain joins TRBV13 to TRBJ2-2, with 7 bases aligning to TRBD2. The germline gives CDR1 PRHDT, CDR2 FYEKMQ (reference sequence). V trimming: 4 bases; J trimming: 2 bases; junction bases outside the gene matches: 7. The CDR3 consists of 16 residues. The CDR3 protein is CASSWGLTSNTGELFF. CDR3 DNA: TGTGCCAGCAGCTGGGGACTAACCTCTAACACCGGGGAGCTGTTTTTT.

J is TRBJ2-3 and V is TRBV7-3, with D possibly matching TRBD2 (6 bases). The CDR3 consists of 15 residues. The V gene's germline CDR1 is SGHTA and CDR2 FQGTGA. The V end lost 4 bases, the J end lost 2 bases, and 13 bases lay between the germline ends. CDR3 in amino acids: CASSSLAKPTDTQYF. CDR3 DNA: TGTGCCAGCAGCTCTCTAGCGAAACCCACAGATACGCAGTATTTT.

This clone occurred a few times. The rearrangement uses TRBV11-2 and TRBJ2-1; the D gene is possibly TRBD2 (6 bases). CDR1 is SGHAT and CDR2 is FQNNGV in the germline V gene. Trimming pared 5 bases from V and 10 bases from J, leaving 12 bases between. The CDR3 has 12 residues. The CDR3: CASSHRLDEQFF. The CDR3, as DNA: TGTGCCAGCAGCCACCGACTAGACGAGCAGTTCTTC.

This chain links TRBV28 with TRBJ1-1; D is uncertain. Germline CDR1 reads MDHEN; CDR2 reads SYDVKM. Trimming removed 3 bases from V and 5 bases from J, with 7 bases in between. The CDR3 has 12 amino acids. Here the CDR3 DNA reads TGTGCCAGCAGTTTCCCCAGGACTGAAGCTTTCTTT. Amino acid sequence: CASSFPRTEAFF.

The chain joins TRBV7-3 to TRBJ2-3; no reliable D call. Germline CDR1 SGHTA, CDR2 FQGTGA. This CDR3 is built from 14 residues. Trimming pared 0 bases from V and 2 bases from J, leaving 6 bases between. The CDR3 DNA follows: TGTGCCAGCAGCTTAACGGGCCCCACAGATACGCAGTATTTT. Translated, it gives CASSLTGPTDTQYF.

This chain connects TRBV10-3 to TRBJ1-3; D gene ambiguous. In germline, CDR1 is ENHRY, CDR2 SYGVKD. V was trimmed by 3 bases and J by 0 bases, leaving 9 bases between them. The CDR3 spans 15 residues. In nucleotides, the CDR3 is TGTGCCATCAGTGACAGGCAGAACTCTGGAAACACCATATATTTT. As protein: CAISDRQNSGNTIYF.

The chain recombines TRBV19 with TRBJ2-6, with 13 bases fitting TRBD2. V lost 3 bases and J lost 0; bases outside the gene matches: 5. Germline CDR1 and CDR2: LNHDA and SQIVND (reference sequence). This CDR3 has 19 amino acids. The CDR3 here is CASSIWGLAGFSGANVLTF. The DNA for the CDR3 is TGTGCCAGTAGTATTTGGGGACTAGCGGGATTCTCTGGGGCCAACGTCCTGACTTTC.

This clone turned up a few times. V gene TRBV6-5 combines with J gene TRBJ1-2, with 7 bases matching TRBD1. J gave up 4 bases and V 4 bases, and 6 bases lay outside the gene matches. CDR3 length: 14 amino acids. Per the germline V gene, CDR1 is MNHEY and CDR2 is SVGAGI. In DNA, the CDR3 is TGTGCCAGCAGTTCAGGACAGGTTGCCTATGGCTACACCTTC. Protein product: CASSSGQVAYGYTF.

The chain couples TRBV1 to TRBJ2-3; TRBD2, the D gene given by the table, was not confirmed from the DNA. TRBV1 is annotated as a pseudogene. This CDR3 is 16 amino acids long. The CDR3 sequence is CTSSQGGVPPPDTQYF. The CDR3 region has the DNA TGCACCAGCAGTCAGGGAGGAGTCCCCCCCCCAGATACGCAGTATTTT.

On this clone itself: Sequence at one end of the junction differs from germline and may be a read error. The gene calls are TRBV13 and TRBJ1-2, with a weak D call TRBD1 (6 bases). Per the germline V gene, CDR1 is PRHDT and CDR2 is FYEKMQ (reference sequence). The length of the CDR3 is 15 residues. The CDR3 bases are TGTGCCAGCAGACCGACCGGGGACACCCAACATGGCTACGCCTTC. This translates into CASRPTGDTQHGYAF.

CDR3 loop: CASSISGANVLTF. In nucleotides, the CDR3 is TGTGCCAGTAGTATTTCGGGGGCCAACGTCCTGACTTTC. The chain couples TRBV19 to TRBJ2-6; no definite D call. Germline-derived CDR1 and CDR2 are LNHDA and SQIVND (reference sequence). V was shortened by 3 bases and J by 4 bases, with 4 bases between the two germline ends. This CDR3 region has 13 residues.

The chain recombines TRBV7-3 with TRBJ2-1; TRBD2 agrees at 9 bases. The CDR3 extends over 16 amino acids. J lost 7 bases, V lost 3 bases, and 10 bases had no gene match. Germline CDR1 is SGHTA and CDR2 is FQGTGA. CDR3 bases: TGTGCCAGCAGCTTGGGCGGGCTAGCGGGAAGGAATGAGCAGTTCTTC. Translation gives CASSLGGLAGRNEQFF.

This clone has only a few counts. The chain combines TRBV30 with TRBJ1-2, with TRBD1 matching over 7 bases. The trim removed 3 bases at V and 3 bases at J, leaving 10 bases unmatched. This CDR3 is 15 amino acids long. Germline V gene lookup returns CDR1 GTSNPN and CDR2 SVGIG (reference sequence). CDR3 in DNA: TGTGCCTGGAGCCTAAATCGACAGGGACACTATGGCTACACCTTC. This sequence encodes CAWSLNRQGHYGYTF. The complete variable domain, with remaining parts taken from reference TRBV30 and TRBJ1-2, reads SQTIHQWPATLVQPVGSPLSLECTVEGTSNPNLYWYRQAAGRGLQLLFYSVGIGQISSEVPQNLSASRPQDRQFILSSKKLLLSDSGFYLCAWSLNRQGHYGYTFGSGTRLTVV.

As DNA, the CDR3 is TGTGCCAGCAGCACGGGACAGTCGCGCTACACCTTC. This gives the protein CASSTGQSRYTF. V usage is TRBV11-3 and J usage is TRBJ1-2; 7 nucleotides match TRBD1. Germline V gene lookup returns CDR1 SGHNT and CDR2 YENEEA. With 5 bases clipped from V and 9 bases from J, the junction kept 6 bases outside the gene matches. This CDR3 contains 12 residues.

The CDR3 sequence is CASSPRRRSSYEQYF. The CDR3 DNA is TGTGCCAGCAGCCCTAGGAGACGAAGCTCCTACGAGCAGTACTTC. The rearrangement joins TRBV6-1 to TRBJ2-7; D gene ambiguous. V lost 6 bases, J lost 0 bases, and 15 bases lay in between. CDR1 and CDR2 from the germline V gene are MNHNS and SASEGT. CDR3 length: 15 amino acids.

This chain connects TRBV2 to TRBJ2-2, with 9 bases lining up with TRBD1. Germline CDR1 and CDR2: SNHLY and FYNNEI. The CDR3 consists of 17 residues. With 5 bases clipped from V and 3 bases from J, the junction kept 10 bases outside the gene matches. In DNA form, the CDR3 reads TGTGCCAGCAGTAACTCCCGGGACAGGGTAGACACCGGGGAGCTGTTTTTT. This sequence encodes CASSNSRDRVDTGELFF.

This chain connects TRBV5-4 to TRBJ1-3, with 8 bases matching TRBD1. V shed 4 bases and J 4 bases; nucleotides not matched to a gene: 7. Germline lookup yields CDR1 SGHNT and CDR2 YYREEE (reference sequence). The CDR3 is 15 amino acids. The CDR3 DNA reads TGTGCCAGCAGCCGGGACAGGATTTACGGAAACACCATATATTTT. The encoded protein is CASSRDRIYGNTIYF.

In its sample, this clone was seen a few times. The chain uses TRBV7-9 and TRBJ2-7, with 9 bases that match TRBD1. CDR3 length: 16 residues. V lost 5 bases, J lost 5 bases, and 13 bases stayed unmatched. The V gene's germline CDR1 is SEHNR and CDR2 FQNEAQ (reference sequence). Here the CDR3 DNA reads TGTGCCAGCAGCCTTATGGCCGGGACAGGGTCTGACGAGCAGTACTTC. Protein product: CASSLMAGTGSDEQYF. Together with reference TRBV7-9 and TRBJ2-7, the CDR3 gives the full variable domain: DTGVSQNPRHKITKRGQNVTFRCDPISEHNRLYWYRQTLGQGPEFLTYFQNEAQLEKSRLLSDRFSAERPKGSFSTLEIQRTEQGDSAMYLCASSLMAGTGSDEQYFGPGTRLTVT.

This sequence joins TRBV19 and TRBJ1-1; TRBD1 matches at 8 bases. The germline V gene has CDR1 LNHDA and CDR2 SQIVND (reference sequence). The ends lost 3 bases at V and 1 base at J; junction bases unmatched: 4. CDR3 length: 15 residues. Written as DNA, the CDR3 is TGTGCCAGTAGTATCACGGGACAGGAGAACACTGAAGCTTTCTTT. Its protein is CASSITGQENTEAFF.

J is TRBJ2-2 and V is TRBV2; 8 bases match TRBD2. In germline, CDR1 is SNHLY, CDR2 FYNNEI. This CDR3 region has 16 residues. J lost 3 bases, V lost 11 bases, and 14 bases had no gene match. The CDR3 spells CAAGGRGGADTGELFF. CDR3 DNA: TGTGCCGCAGGAGGTCGGGGGGGCGCGGACACCGGGGAGCTGTTTTTT.

The chain employs TRBV28 and TRBJ2-7; 11 positions match TRBD1. Germline V lookup: CDR1 MDHEN, CDR2 SYDVKM. This CDR3 contains 15 residues. Unmatched junction bases numbered 6, after V lost 4 bases and J lost 4 bases. This CDR3 is CASSSRTGGRYEQYF. The CDR3 DNA reads as TGTGCCAGCAGTTCACGGACAGGGGGCCGATACGAGCAGTACTTC.

The chain combines TRBV9 with TRBJ2-1; 8 bases align to TRBD2. The V gene end was trimmed by 3 bases and the J gene end by 1 base; junction bases not matched to a gene: 6. CDR1 is SGDLS, CDR2 YYNGEE, per germline. CDR3 length: 16 residues. The CDR3 reads CASSGQAGVSYNEQFF. CDR3 nucleotide sequence: TGTGCCAGCAGCGGCCAAGCGGGAGTGTCCTACAATGAGCAGTTCTTC.

As regards this clone: The same CDR3 arises from other DNA sequences in this sample as well. The chain uses TRBV6-5 and TRBJ2-7; maybe TRBD1 (6 bases). Germline assignment: CDR1 MNHEY and CDR2 SVGAGI. The CDR3 totals 14 residues. Between the trimmed V and J ends, which lost 2 bases and 1 base, there was a span of 9 bases. The CDR3 bases are TGTGCCAGCAGTTACGGCAGGGGATCCTACGAGCAGTACTTC. Its protein product is CASSYGRGSYEQYF.

V usage is TRBV5-4 and J usage is TRBJ2-5; 9 bases map to TRBD1. The CDR3 is made up of 15 amino acids. Germline CDR1 is SGHNT and CDR2 is YYREEE (reference sequence). The trim removed 4 bases at V and 4 bases at J, leaving 8 bases unmatched. As DNA, the CDR3 is TGTGCCAGCAGCCCCGGACAGGGGCGTACAGAGACCCAGTACTTC. Protein sequence: CASSPGQGRTETQYF.

The chain recombines TRBV19 with TRBJ2-7, with a tentative D call TRBD1 (5 bases). CDR1 and CDR2 (germline): LNHDA, SQIVND (reference sequence). CDR3 length: 14 residues. V was cut by 7 bases and J by 1 base, with 14 bases left in between. CDR3 loop: CASKSFQGSYEQYF. The CDR3 nucleotides are TGTGCCAGTAAGAGCTTTCAGGGTTCCTACGAGCAGTACTTC.

The rearrangement uses TRBV7-8 and TRBJ2-3; TRBD1 is a possible D gene (5 bases). Trimming took 5 bases from V and 6 from J, leaving 9 bases between them. The CDR3 extends over 12 amino acids. The V gene's germline CDR1 is SGHVS and CDR2 FQNEAQ. The CDR3 sequence is CASSQQEDTQYF. In nucleotides, the CDR3 is TGTGCCAGCAGCCAACAGGAGGATACGCAGTATTTT.

V gene TRBV5-5 combines with J gene TRBJ2-5; possible D gene TRBD2, 5 bases. Near its end, the DNA agrees better with TRBJ2-7, so the J call may be wrong. CDR1 is SGHKS, CDR2 YYEKEE, per germline (reference sequence). The CDR3 is 15 amino acids. The CDR3 is CASSPDPTGSYEQYF. The DNA for the CDR3 is TGTGCCAGCAGCCCTGACCCGACGGGATCCTACGAGCAGTACTTC.

The chain carries TRBV6-4 and TRBJ2-1, with a possible D match to TRBD1 (7 bases). Germline V gives CDR1 MRHNA, CDR2 SNTAGT. The ends were cut back, 2 bases at V and 9 bases at J, with 17 bases in the middle. This CDR3 spans 15 amino acids. Written as DNA, the CDR3 is TGTGCCAGCAGTGACGTGGCCGCAGGGGGAGGTGAGCAGTTCTTC. Its translation: CASSDVAAGGGEQFF.

The chain couples TRBV2 to TRBJ2-1; 11 bases line up with TRBD2. This CDR3 is 15 amino acids long. V was clipped by 8 bases and J by 2 bases; unmatched bases: 5. Looked up from germline, CDR1 is SNHLY and CDR2 is FYNNEI. Here the CDR3 DNA reads TGTGCCAGCCGGGGGACTAGCGGAACCTACAATGAGCAGTTCTTC. It encodes CASRGTSGTYNEQFF.

In its sample, this clone was seen once. V usage is TRBV9 and J usage is TRBJ2-7; perhaps TRBD2 as D (6 bases). CDR3 size: 15 residues. Trimming shortened V by 0 bases and J by 2 bases, and 12 bases separated the two germline ends. Germline lookup yields CDR1 SGDLS and CDR2 YYNGEE. CDR3 nucleotides: TGTGCCAGCAGCGTAGGGCGGGACGTAACCTACGAGCAGTACTTC. This sequence encodes CASSVGRDVTYEQYF.